The 21 T cell receptor beta chains listed next were all sequenced from one sample in a study of blood T cell repertoires in COVID-19. The data were produced by immunoSEQ multiplex PCR, yet TCRdb's version contains in-frame clones alone and is incomplete. The repertoire has 45,000 to 60,000 clones, around 90% of them found once; the top ten carry roughly 3%. Material: peripheral blood. The receptors shown here come from a man in his forties or fifties with active COVID-19.

This chain joins TRBV7-9 and TRBJ1-4; D is undetermined. This CDR3 is 13 amino acids long. Between the trimmed V and J ends, which lost 5 bases and 5 bases, there was a span of 9 bases. The germline V gene has CDR1 SEHNR and CDR2 FQNEAQ (reference sequence). CDR3 region: CASSVRGNEKLFF. Here the CDR3 DNA reads TGTGCCAGCAGCGTCCGGGGAAATGAAAAACTGTTTTTT.

The rearrangement uses TRBV19 and TRBJ1-4; D ambiguous. The CDR3 contains 13 residues. Germline V gives CDR1 LNHDA, CDR2 SQIVND (reference sequence). V was trimmed by 5 bases and J by 8 bases, leaving 12 bases between them. The CDR3 DNA reads as TGTGCCAGTAGTCTAAGCCGCGGGGAAAAACTGTTTTTT. It encodes CASSLSRGEKLFF.

J is TRBJ1-1 and V is TRBV11-3; no firm D call. Trimming stripped 4 bases from V and 0 bases from J, with 6 bases between. Germline assignment: CDR1 SGHNT and CDR2 YENEEA. This CDR3 spans 13 amino acids. The chain's CDR3 is CASSSGVNTEAFF. The DNA for the CDR3 is TGTGCCAGCAGCTCTGGAGTGAACACTGAAGCTTTCTTT.

V is TRBV5-4 and J is TRBJ1-2; D not certain. Trimming took 7 bases from V and 8 from J, leaving 15 bases between them. Germline V gene sequence: CDR1 SGHNT, CDR2 YYREEE (reference sequence). The CDR3 spans 12 residues. In nucleotides, the CDR3 is TGTGCCAGCTCAACGACTGTTCAGGGCTACACCTTC. It yields the protein CASSTTVQGYTF. Full variable domain (remainder filled in from reference TRBV5-4 and TRBJ1-2): ETGVTQSPTHLIKTRGQQVTLRCSSQSGHNTVSWYQQALGQGPQFIFQYYREEENGRGNFPPRFSGLQFPNYSSELNVNALELDDSALYLCASSTTVQGYTFGSGTRLTVV.

V usage is TRBV5-4 and J usage is TRBJ1-1; 9 positions agree with TRBD1. The CDR3 sequence is 17 residues long. CDR1 and CDR2 (germline): SGHNT, YYREEE (reference sequence). J was trimmed by 2 bases and V by 4 bases; bases with no gene match: 12. CDR3 DNA: TGTGCCAGCAGCCTATCGGGGACAGGGAAGAAAAACACTGAAGCTTTCTTT. It codes for CASSLSGTGKKNTEAFF.

This sequence joins TRBV7-9 and TRBJ2-4, with 10 bases lining up with TRBD2. Germline assignment: CDR1 SEHNR and CDR2 FQNEAQ (reference sequence). Trimming at V came to 1 base and at J to 1 base, leaving 10 bases not matched to a gene. The CDR3 spans 19 residues. CDR3: CASSLVLAGDWKAKNIQYF. The CDR3 bases are TGTGCCAGCAGCTTAGTCCTAGCGGGAGACTGGAAGGCCAAAAACATTCAGTACTTC.

This chain links TRBV6-5 with TRBJ2-4; 9 nucleotides match TRBD2. The CDR3 extends over 13 amino acids. Trimming cost V 5 bases and J 9 bases; bases outside gene matches: 5. Germline loops: CDR1 MNHEY, CDR2 SVGAGI. CDR3 bases: TGTGCCAGCAGTAACGCGGGGGGGAGCATTCAGTACTTC. This codes for CASSNAGGSIQYF.

Only a few counts were recorded for this clone. This sequence joins TRBV6-5 and TRBJ1-1; a possible D gene is TRBD1 (5 bases). CDR3 size: 15 residues. CDR1 MNHEY and CDR2 SVGAGI come from the germline V gene. Trimming stripped 5 bases from V and 1 base from J, with 14 bases between. The CDR3 region has the DNA TGTGCCAGCAGTCCGACCCGGGGGGGGAACACTGAAGCTTTCTTT. This sequence encodes CASSPTRGGNTEAFF.

The rearrangement joins TRBV10-3 to TRBJ1-1, with D possibly being TRBD1 (6 bases). Trimming stripped 3 bases from V and 4 bases from J, with 12 bases between. Germline CDR1 is ENHRY and CDR2 is SYGVKD. The CDR3 is 14 amino acids. The CDR3 DNA is TGTGCCATCAGTGACCAGGGGTTAGGCACTGAAGCTTTCTTT. Translating gives CAISDQGLGTEAFF.

The J gene is TRBJ1-6, the V gene TRBV6-5, with 10 bases lining up with TRBD1. J was trimmed by 10 bases and V by 9 bases; bases with no gene match: 6. CDR1 is MNHEY, CDR2 SVGAGI, per germline. The CDR3 contains 13 residues. CDR3 amino acids: CASQTGGRSPLHF. DNA of the CDR3: TGTGCCAGTCAGACAGGGGGCAGATCACCCCTCCACTTT.

The chain has TRBV5-4 and TRBJ2-1; D remains unclear. The CDR3 extends over 13 amino acids. CDR1 and CDR2 from the germline V gene are SGHNT and YYREEE (reference sequence). V was trimmed by 4 bases and J by 9 bases, leaving 14 bases between them. CDR3 loop: CASSPAVSSEQFF. In nucleotides, the CDR3 is TGTGCCAGCAGCCCAGCTGTTAGCTCTGAGCAGTTCTTC.

The chain uses TRBV5-4 and TRBJ2-2, with 7 bases fitting TRBD2. With V trimmed by 4 bases and J by 2 bases, 5 bases remained unmatched. Germline-derived CDR1 and CDR2 are SGHNT and YYREEE (reference sequence). The CDR3 runs to 15 residues. CDR3 DNA sequence: TGTGCCAGCAGCGGCGGGAGCCTTAACACCGGGGAGCTGTTTTTT. This codes for CASSGGSLNTGELFF.

This rearrangement joins TRBV5-5 to TRBJ2-7; 7 bases are shared with TRBD1. Germline lookup yields CDR1 SGHKS and CDR2 YYEKEE (reference sequence). The CDR3 is made up of 14 amino acids. Germline trimming cut 4 bases from V and 1 base from J; bases unmatched to any gene: 5. The CDR3 DNA reads TGTGCCAGCAGCCCCCGGGACAGTTCCTACGAGCAGTACTTC. It is translated as CASSPRDSSYEQYF.

This clone was detected only once. The genes are TRBV11-2 and TRBJ1-6; 9 nucleotides agree with TRBD1. With 2 bases clipped from V and 3 bases from J, the junction kept 11 bases outside the gene matches. The CDR3 has 19 amino acids. Germline V lookup: CDR1 SGHAT, CDR2 FQNNGV. The CDR3 sequence: CASSLRTGTGHRYNSPLHF. CDR3 DNA sequence: TGTGCCAGCAGCTTACGTACCGGGACAGGGCACCGCTATAATTCACCCCTCCACTTT.

V usage is TRBV11-2 and J usage is TRBJ1-1, with D unclear. The CDR3 covers 10 residues. In germline, CDR1 is SGHAT, CDR2 FQNNGV. V lost 8 bases and J 8 bases, leaving 9 bases between the germline ends. The CDR3 sequence is CASGTVEAFF. The CDR3, as DNA: TGTGCCAGCGGAACAGTGGAAGCTTTCTTT. The whole variable domain, filled in from reference TRBV11-2 and TRBJ1-1, reads EAGVAQSPRYKIIEKRQSVAFWCNPISGHATLYWYQQILGQGPKLLIQFQNNGVVDDSQLPKDRFSAERLKGVDSTLKIQPAKLEDSAVYLCASGTVEAFFGQGTRLTVV.

In nucleotides, the CDR3 is TGTGCCAGCAGCTCCGTTACAGACTCTGGAAACACCATATATTTT. Amino acid sequence: CASSSVTDSGNTIYF. The V call is TRBV7-9, the J call TRBJ1-3, with D uncertain. CDR3 length equals 15 residues. V shed 4 bases and J shed 0 bases, with 10 bases lying between them. The V gene's germline CDR1 is SEHNR and CDR2 FQNEAQ (reference sequence).

The chain employs TRBV6-4 and TRBJ2-3, with 8 bases lining up with TRBD1. The CDR3 covers 16 residues. CDR1 and CDR2 from the germline V gene are MRHNA and SNTAGT. V lost 6 bases, J lost 3 bases, and 11 bases stayed unmatched. CDR3 sequence reads: CASSQHGQGLTDTQYF. The CDR3 DNA follows: TGTGCCAGCAGCCAGCATGGACAGGGTTTAACAGATACGCAGTATTTT.

This clone was detected only once. The chain joins TRBV5-4 to TRBJ2-3, with 8 positions matching TRBD1. This CDR3 region has 16 residues. The trim removed 4 bases at V and 5 bases at J, leaving 12 bases unmatched. Germline values: CDR1 SGHNT, CDR2 YYREEE (reference sequence). CDR3 protein: CASSRPGGQGKDTQYF. The CDR3 DNA reads as TGTGCCAGCAGCAGACCGGGCGGACAGGGAAAAGATACGCAGTATTTT. The whole variable domain, remainder taken from reference TRBV5-4 and TRBJ2-3, is ETGVTQSPTHLIKTRGQQVTLRCSSQSGHNTVSWYQQALGQGPQFIFQYYREEENGRGNFPPRFSGLQFPNYSSELNVNALELDDSALYLCASSRPGGQGKDTQYFGPGTRLTVL.

This clone was recorded only once. The chain is built from TRBV12-5 and TRBJ1-1; the D is unclear. Trimming took 3 bases from V and 0 from J, leaving 5 bases between them. Germline-derived CDR1 and CDR2 are LGHNT and FRNRAP. The CDR3 contains 13 residues. CDR3 sequence (DNA): TGTGCTAGTGGTTTTCATTTGAACACTGAAGCTTTCTTT. It yields the protein CASGFHLNTEAFF.

The chain links TRBV5-6 to TRBJ2-7, with unresolved D. V shed 4 bases and J shed 4 bases, with 9 bases lying between them. The length of the CDR3 is 12 residues. Germline V gene lookup returns CDR1 SGHDT and CDR2 YYEEEE. This chain's CDR3 is CASSKLSYEQYV. CDR3 in DNA: TGTGCCAGCAGCAAACTCTCTTACGAGCAGTACGTC.

This chain uses TRBV5-4 with TRBJ1-5, with 10 nucleotides matching TRBD1. This CDR3 region has 18 residues. Germline V gene sequence: CDR1 SGHNT, CDR2 YYREEE (reference sequence). Trimming at V came to 4 bases and at J to 2 bases, leaving 12 bases not matched to a gene. In DNA form, the CDR3 reads TGTGCCAGCAGCAAAGCAGGCTTAGGGACAGGGGGCAATCAGCCCCAGCATTTT. This codes for CASSKAGLGTGGNQPQHF.